This T cell receptor beta chain is drawn from a study of blood T cell repertoires in COVID-19. Sequenced by immunoSEQ multiplex PCR; TCRdb stores in-frame clones only, minus some. The table lists about 49,000 clones, 87% of them singletons, with 2.1% in the top ten. This sequence originates from a woman older than 75 with COVID-19, enrolled during active disease. The specimen sequenced was peripheral blood.

The DNA for the CDR3 is TGTGCCAGCAGCCTTGCGGGGGGGCCGGATACGCAGTATTTT. Translation gives CASSLAGGPDTQYF. The chain joins TRBV4-2 to TRBJ2-3, with 9 bases identical to TRBD2. Trimming took 4 bases from V and 6 from J; bases not matched to a gene: 5. This CDR3 region has 14 residues. Germline V gene data show CDR1 as LGHNA and CDR2 as YNFKEQ.